The clone carrying this TCR beta chain was picked up a small number of times. This specimen comes from a study of control samples from healthy donors and cancer patients. In germline, CDR1 is SGHAT, CDR2 FQDESV (reference sequence). The germline V and J ends were trimmed by 2 bases and 1 base, with 8 bases remaining between them. This CDR3 comprises 14 residues. Clones were read by immunoSEQ multiplex PCR, and TCRdb kept only the in-frame ones, dropping some. Among some 13,000 clones, approximately 77% were seen once, and the ten largest hold 7.5% to 8.5%. The sequencing input was formalin-fixed, paraffin-embedded tissue. This TCR came from a male donor with melanoma. The rearrangement joins TRBV11-1 to TRBJ2-5; maybe TRBD2 (5 bases). The DNA for the CDR3 is TGTGCCAGCAGCTTACAGCGGCTCCAAGAGACCCAGTACTTC. The encoded protein is CASSLQRLQETQYF.